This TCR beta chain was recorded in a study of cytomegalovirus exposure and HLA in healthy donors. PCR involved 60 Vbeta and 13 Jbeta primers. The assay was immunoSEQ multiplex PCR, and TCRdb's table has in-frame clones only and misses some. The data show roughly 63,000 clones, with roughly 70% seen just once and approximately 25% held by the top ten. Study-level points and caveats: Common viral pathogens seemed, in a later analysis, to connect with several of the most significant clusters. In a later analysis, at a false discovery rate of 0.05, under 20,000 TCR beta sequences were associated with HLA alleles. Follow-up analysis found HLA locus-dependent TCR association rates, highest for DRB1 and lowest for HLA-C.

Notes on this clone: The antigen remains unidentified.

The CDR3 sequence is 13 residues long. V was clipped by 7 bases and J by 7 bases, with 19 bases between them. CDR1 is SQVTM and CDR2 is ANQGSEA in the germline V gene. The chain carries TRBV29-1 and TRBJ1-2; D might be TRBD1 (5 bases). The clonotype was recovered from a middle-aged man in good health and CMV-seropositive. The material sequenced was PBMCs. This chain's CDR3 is CSATGGGGGGYTF. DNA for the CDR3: TGCAGCGCCACAGGTGGCGGCGGGGGTGGCTACACCTTC. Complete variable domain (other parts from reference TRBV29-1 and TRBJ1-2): SAVISQKPSRDICQRGTSLTIQCQVDSQVTMMFWYRQQPGQSLTLIATANQGSEATYESGFVIDKFPISRPNLTFSTLTVSNMSPEDSSIYLCSATGGGGGGYTFGSGTRLTVV.